This entry lists 10 T cell receptor beta chains sequenced from one sample in a study of control samples from healthy donors and cancer patients. TCRdb keeps only in-frame clones here, not all; method: immunoSEQ multiplex PCR. The sample contains 20,000 to 30,000 clones, around 90% of which appear only once. The sample was PBMCs. Receptor source: a man between 50 and 59 years old with lung cancer.

The chain couples TRBV7-9 to TRBJ2-1; D gene ambiguous. Trimming stripped 2 bases from V and 0 bases from J, with 8 bases between. The CDR3 is made up of 15 amino acids. Per germline, CDR1 SEHNR and CDR2 FQNEAQ (reference sequence). CDR3 bases: TGTGCCAGCAGCTTACTAGTTAGCTCCTACAATGAGCAGTTCTTC. This codes for CASSLLVSSYNEQFF.

J is TRBJ1-5 and V is TRBV28; D is uncertain. Trimming pared 8 bases from V and 4 bases from J, leaving 9 bases between. Germline CDR1 reads MDHEN; CDR2 reads SYDVKM. CDR3 length: 12 amino acids. This chain's CDR3 is CASPNGNQPQHF. The CDR3 bases are TGTGCCAGCCCGAACGGGAATCAGCCCCAGCATTTT.

This chain links TRBV7-6 with TRBJ2-2, with D possibly TRBD1 on 6 matching bases. In germline, CDR1 is SGHVS, CDR2 FNYEAQ. The CDR3 has 18 residues. Trimming stripped 4 bases from V and 1 base from J, with 19 bases between. The CDR3 loop reads CASSSQAQGHLNTGELFF. CDR3 coding DNA: TGTGCCAGCAGCTCGCAAGCACAGGGACATTTGAACACCGGGGAGCTGTTTTTT.

The rearrangement links TRBV18 to TRBJ2-3, with D perhaps matching TRBD1 (6 bases). The CDR3 runs to 15 residues. CDR1 is KGHSH, CDR2 LQKENI, per germline. V was shortened by 8 bases and J by 4 bases, with 19 bases between the two germline ends. In DNA form, the CDR3 reads TGTGCCAGCGCGACACAGGGCTCGAGGGCAGATACGCAGTATTTT. It codes for CASATQGSRADTQYF.

This clone was counted a single time. The chain has TRBV3-1 (or the pseudogene TRBV3-2) and TRBJ2-7, with a possible D match to TRBD2 (6 bases). CDR3 length: 15 amino acids. V lost 1 base, J lost 2 bases, and 12 bases lay in between. Germline-derived CDR1 and CDR2 are LGHDT and YNNKEL (reference sequence). This chain's CDR3 is CASSQVGGFTYEQYF. The CDR3 bases are TGTGCCAGCAGCCAAGTGGGAGGCTTTACCTACGAGCAGTACTTC.

The J gene is TRBJ2-3, the V gene TRBV28; D is possibly TRBD2 (6 bases). Trimming cost V 2 bases and J 8 bases, with 17 bases left between them. Germline V lookup: CDR1 MDHEN, CDR2 SYDVKM. The CDR3 covers 15 residues. CDR3 DNA: TGTGCCAGCAGTTTAACGGGGGTGTTATTAGGTACGCAGTATTTT. As protein: CASSLTGVLLGTQYF.

This rearrangement joins TRBV2 to TRBJ1-1; no definite D call. Germline CDR1 reads SNHLY; CDR2 reads FYNNEI. The CDR3 length is 13 residues. Trimming took off 6 bases at V and 1 base at J, with 9 bases between the two ends. This chain's CDR3 is CASRAGWNTEAFF. In nucleotides, the CDR3 is TGTGCCAGCAGAGCAGGCTGGAACACTGAAGCTTTCTTT.

This clone came up once. The V gene is TRBV14, the J gene TRBJ1-4, with D tentatively TRBD1 (5 bases). The CDR3 spans 15 residues. Germline CDR1 SGHDN, CDR2 FVKESK. Trimming left V 4 bases short and J 8 bases short, with 17 bases between. CDR3 in DNA: TGTGCCAGCAGCCCCTGGACGGCGGGGGAGGAAAAACTGTTTTTT. This codes for CASSPWTAGEEKLFF.

The chain is built from TRBV9 and TRBJ1-4, with D possibly TRBD1 on 6 matching bases. The CDR3 runs 15 residues. CDR1 and CDR2 from the germline V gene are SGDLS and YYNGEE. With 3 bases removed from V and 4 bases from J, the gap between germline ends came to 13 bases. As DNA, the CDR3 is TGTGCCAGCAGCGGTTGGGACAAGGATAATGAAAAACTGTTTTTT. Protein product: CASSGWDKDNEKLFF.

The rearrangement joins TRBV5-1 to TRBJ2-7; tentatively, D is TRBD2 (5 bases). V lost 4 bases and J 2 bases, leaving 13 bases between the germline ends. CDR1 and CDR2 (germline): SGHRS, YFSETQ. The CDR3 is made up of 14 amino acids. Here the CDR3 DNA reads TGCGCCAGCAGCCCTACCGGGGTGGCCTACGAGCAGTACTTC. Translated, it gives CASSPTGVAYEQYF.